Reported below is one T cell receptor beta chain. This clonotype has a handful of counts. Its antigen remains unidentified. Qualities for individual bases were not recorded, and no much larger clone is one base off. The V end loses 6 bases and the J end loses 0 bases, and a stretch of 11 bases separates them. From the cysteine through the phenylalanine, the CDR3 covers 15 amino acids. Only the CDR3 DNA is retained, 45 bases long and in frame from the first base. CDR1 and CDR2 were assigned from the germline V gene as SGHVS and FQNEAQ. The data originate from a study of CD8 T cells in ankylosing spondylitis (dated by TCRdb to the late 2010s). Context from the whole study: The study profiled T cell receptor beta repertoires in healthy donors and ankylosing spondylitis patients to find disease-linked TCR variants. The full study cohort was made up of about 24 ankylosing spondylitis patients and over 90 healthy donors. Peripheral blood was sampled, and synovial fluid was additionally collected from ankylosing spondylitis patients.

The data were produced on an Illumina HiSeq 2500. Quantitative 5'-RACE with molecular barcodes was the method used to prepare the TCR beta libraries. Processing in the source paper ran as follows. To identify disease-linked TCR variants, a new computational method was used, one built on a probabilistic model of VDJ rearrangement. TCRdb itself trimmed the public reads at Q25 with fastp, ran MiXCR and retained productive beta chains. Every entry covers one CDR3 protein and lists the most common genes and DNA from its rows. None of the V and J calls come from the authors' own analysis; TCRdb made them. In all, the sample holds about 250,000 distinct CDR3 sequences, and around 32% of those were seen once. The ten largest clones add up to approximately 4% of the sample. Here is what the overall study found, with its caveats: The disease-linked clones showed a CD8+ phenotype and occurred at relatively low frequencies in peripheral blood. The disease-linked clones were reported to be significantly enriched in matched synovial fluid samples from ankylosing spondylitis patients. Blood from ankylosing spondylitis patients appeared to be characterized by a TCR beta motif composed of about eight highly homologous amino acid variants. Some motif variants had previously been reported in the synovial fluid and blood of reactive arthritis patients, which suggests shared mechanisms of disease initiation.

Here the chain combines TRBV7-8 and TRBJ2-2, with the D assignment possibly TRBD1 or TRBD2, given 5 matching bases for each. This clonotype was sampled from a male donor with ankylosing spondylitis or in good health (not recorded which). The sequencing input was blood, either unsorted or a sorted T cell fraction (not recorded which). The nucleotide sequence reads TGTGCCAGCAGGGGGATGGGGGCGAACACCGGGGAGCTGTTTTTT. It translates as CASRGMGANTGELFF.